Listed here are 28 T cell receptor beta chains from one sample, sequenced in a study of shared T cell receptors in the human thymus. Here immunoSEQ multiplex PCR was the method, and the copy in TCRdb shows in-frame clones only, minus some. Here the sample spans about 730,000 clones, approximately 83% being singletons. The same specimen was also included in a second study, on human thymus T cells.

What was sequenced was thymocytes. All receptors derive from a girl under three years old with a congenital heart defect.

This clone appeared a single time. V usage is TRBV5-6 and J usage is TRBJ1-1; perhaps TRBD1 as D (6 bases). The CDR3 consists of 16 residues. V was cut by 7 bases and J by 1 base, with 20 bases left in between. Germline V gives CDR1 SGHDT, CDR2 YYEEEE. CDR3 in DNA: TGTGCCAGCTTCGACGACCGGGACACCAAGAACACTGAAGCTTTCTTT. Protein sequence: CASFDDRDTKNTEAFF.

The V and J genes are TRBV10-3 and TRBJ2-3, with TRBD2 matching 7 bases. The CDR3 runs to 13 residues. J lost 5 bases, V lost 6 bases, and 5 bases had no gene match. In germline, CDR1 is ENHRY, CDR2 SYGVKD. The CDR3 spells CAIRAGEVDTQYF. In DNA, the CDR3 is TGTGCCATCAGGGCGGGGGAGGTAGATACGCAGTATTTT.

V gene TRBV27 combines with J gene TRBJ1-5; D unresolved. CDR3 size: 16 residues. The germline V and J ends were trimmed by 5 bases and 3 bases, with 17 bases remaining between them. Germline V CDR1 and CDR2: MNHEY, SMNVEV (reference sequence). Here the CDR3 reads CASSPGGNVPNQPQHF. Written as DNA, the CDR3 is TGTGCCAGCAGTCCGGGAGGGAACGTACCCAATCAGCCCCAGCATTTT.

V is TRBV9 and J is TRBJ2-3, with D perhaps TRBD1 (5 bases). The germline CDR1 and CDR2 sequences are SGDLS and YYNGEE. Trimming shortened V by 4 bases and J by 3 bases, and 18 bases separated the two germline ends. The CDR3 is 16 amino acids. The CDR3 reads CASSPQRQGTTDTQYF. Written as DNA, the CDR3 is TGTGCCAGCAGCCCACAAAGGCAGGGAACGACAGATACGCAGTATTTT.

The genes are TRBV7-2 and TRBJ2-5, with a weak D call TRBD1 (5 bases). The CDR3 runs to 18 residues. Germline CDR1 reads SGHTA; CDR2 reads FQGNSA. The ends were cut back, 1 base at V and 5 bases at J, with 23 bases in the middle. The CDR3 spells CASSLGGRVMGFLETQYF. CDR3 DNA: TGTGCCAGCAGCTTAGGAGGCAGGGTTATGGGCTTTCTTGAGACCCAGTACTTC.

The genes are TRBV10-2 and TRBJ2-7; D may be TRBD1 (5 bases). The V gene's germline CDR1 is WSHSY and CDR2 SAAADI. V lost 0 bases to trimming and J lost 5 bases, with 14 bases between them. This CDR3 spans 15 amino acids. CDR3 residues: CASSESWQGSHEQYF. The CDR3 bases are TGCGCCAGCAGTGAGTCGTGGCAGGGTAGCCACGAGCAGTACTTC.

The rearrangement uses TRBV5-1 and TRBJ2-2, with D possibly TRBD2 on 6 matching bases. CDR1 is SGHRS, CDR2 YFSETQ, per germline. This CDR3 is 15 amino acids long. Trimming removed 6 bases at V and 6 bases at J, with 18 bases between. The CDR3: CASTSRVGGAGELFF. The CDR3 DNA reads TGCGCCAGCACCTCCCGCGTCGGGGGTGCCGGGGAGCTGTTTTTT.

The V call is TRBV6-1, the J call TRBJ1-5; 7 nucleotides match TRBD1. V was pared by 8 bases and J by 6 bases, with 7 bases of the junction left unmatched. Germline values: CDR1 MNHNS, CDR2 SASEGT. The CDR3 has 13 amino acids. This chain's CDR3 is CASWEQGTQPQHF. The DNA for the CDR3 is TGTGCCAGCTGGGAACAGGGGACTCAGCCCCAGCATTTT.

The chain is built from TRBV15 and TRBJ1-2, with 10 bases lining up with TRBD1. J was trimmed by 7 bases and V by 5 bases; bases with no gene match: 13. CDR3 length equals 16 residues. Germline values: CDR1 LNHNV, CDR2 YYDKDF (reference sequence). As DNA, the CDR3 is TGTGCCACCAGCCAAAGACAGGGGGCGATAAAAGTTGGCTACACCTTC. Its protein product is CATSQRQGAIKVGYTF.

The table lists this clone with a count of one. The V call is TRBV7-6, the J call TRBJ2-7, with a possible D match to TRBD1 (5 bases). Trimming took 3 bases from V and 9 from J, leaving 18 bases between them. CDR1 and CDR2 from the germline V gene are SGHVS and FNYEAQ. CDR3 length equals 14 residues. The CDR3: CASSFWDGSQGQYF. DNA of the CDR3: TGTGCCAGCAGCTTCTGGGATGGGTCGCAGGGGCAGTACTTC.

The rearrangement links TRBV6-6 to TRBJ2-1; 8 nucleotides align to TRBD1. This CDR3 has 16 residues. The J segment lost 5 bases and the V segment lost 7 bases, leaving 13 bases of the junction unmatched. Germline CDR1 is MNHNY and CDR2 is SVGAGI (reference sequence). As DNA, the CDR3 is TGTGCCAGCACCCCCCCGGGGACAGGCGATGACAATGAGCAGTTCTTC. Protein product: CASTPPGTGDDNEQFF.

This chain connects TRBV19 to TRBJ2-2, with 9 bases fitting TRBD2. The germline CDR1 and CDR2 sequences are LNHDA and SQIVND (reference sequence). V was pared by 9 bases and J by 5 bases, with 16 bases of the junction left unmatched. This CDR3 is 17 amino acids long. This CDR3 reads CASWYIGGGAGTGELFF. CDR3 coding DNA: TGTGCCAGCTGGTATATAGGCGGGGGGGCCGGAACCGGGGAGCTGTTTTTT.

Written as DNA, the CDR3 is TGTGCCAGCAGCGTAGGCACTTTAGCGGGGAGGGGCAATGAGCAGTTCTTC. Translated: CASSVGTLAGRGNEQFF. The V and J genes are TRBV9 and TRBJ2-1, with 8 bases fitting TRBD2. This CDR3 has 17 amino acids. Trimming removed 0 bases from V and 6 bases from J; junction bases left unmatched: 11. Looked up from germline, CDR1 is SGDLS and CDR2 is YYNGEE.

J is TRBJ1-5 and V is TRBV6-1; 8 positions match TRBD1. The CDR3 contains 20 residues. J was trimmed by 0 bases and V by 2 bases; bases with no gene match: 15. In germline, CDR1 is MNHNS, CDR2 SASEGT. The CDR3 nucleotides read TGTGCCAGCAGTGAATGGCATACGGGACAGGAAGAATATAGCAATCAGCCCCAGCATTTT. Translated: CASSEWHTGQEEYSNQPQHF.

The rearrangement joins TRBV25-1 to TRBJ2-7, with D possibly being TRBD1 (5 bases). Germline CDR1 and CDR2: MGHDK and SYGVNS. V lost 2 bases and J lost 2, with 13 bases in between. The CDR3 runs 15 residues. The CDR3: CASSEKDGRAYEQYF. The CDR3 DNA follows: TGTGCCAGCAGTGAAAAGGACGGCAGGGCCTACGAGCAGTACTTC.

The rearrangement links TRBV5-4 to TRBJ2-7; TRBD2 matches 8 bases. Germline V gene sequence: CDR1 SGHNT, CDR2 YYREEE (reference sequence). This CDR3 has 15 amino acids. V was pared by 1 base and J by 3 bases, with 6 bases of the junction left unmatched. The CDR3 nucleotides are TGTGCCAGCAGCTTGCGGGGGGGCAGCGGCTACGAGCAGTACTTC. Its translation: CASSLRGGSGYEQYF.

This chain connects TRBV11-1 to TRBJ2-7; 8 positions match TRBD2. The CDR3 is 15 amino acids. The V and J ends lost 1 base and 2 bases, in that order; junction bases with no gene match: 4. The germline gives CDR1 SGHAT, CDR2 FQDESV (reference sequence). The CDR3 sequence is CASSLERGLPYEQYF. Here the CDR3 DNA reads TGTGCCAGCAGCTTAGAGCGGGGGCTTCCCTACGAGCAGTACTTC.

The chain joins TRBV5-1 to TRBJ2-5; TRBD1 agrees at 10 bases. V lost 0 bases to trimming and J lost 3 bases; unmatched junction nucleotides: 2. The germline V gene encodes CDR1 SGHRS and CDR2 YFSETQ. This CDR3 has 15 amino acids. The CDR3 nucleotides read TGCGCCAGCAGCTTGGTGGACAGGGGGGAAGAGACCCAGTACTTC. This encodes CASSLVDRGEETQYF.

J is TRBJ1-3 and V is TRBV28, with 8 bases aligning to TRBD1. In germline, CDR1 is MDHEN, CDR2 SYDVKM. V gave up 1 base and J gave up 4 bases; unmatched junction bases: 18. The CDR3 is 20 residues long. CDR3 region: CASSLLFLIPPTGEGNTIYF. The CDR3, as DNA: TGTGCCAGCAGTTTATTGTTCCTTATACCCCCGACAGGGGAAGGAAACACCATATATTTT.

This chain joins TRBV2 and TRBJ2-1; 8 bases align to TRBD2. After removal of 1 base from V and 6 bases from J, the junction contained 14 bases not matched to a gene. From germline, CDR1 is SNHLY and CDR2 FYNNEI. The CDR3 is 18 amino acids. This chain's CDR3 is CASSEGEDGGGIVNEQFF. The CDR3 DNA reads TGTGCCAGCAGTGAAGGCGAAGACGGCGGGGGGATTGTCAATGAGCAGTTCTTC.

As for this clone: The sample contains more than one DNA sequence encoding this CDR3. CDR3 nucleotides: TGTGCCAGCAGCAGAACTAGCGGCGAGACCGGGGAGCTGTTTTTT. The encoded protein is CASSRTSGETGELFF. The V and J genes are TRBV2 and TRBJ2-2, with 8 bases that match TRBD2. The CDR3 runs to 15 residues. CDR1 SNHLY and CDR2 FYNNEI come from the germline V gene. Trimming at V came to 6 bases and at J to 5 bases, leaving 8 bases not matched to a gene.

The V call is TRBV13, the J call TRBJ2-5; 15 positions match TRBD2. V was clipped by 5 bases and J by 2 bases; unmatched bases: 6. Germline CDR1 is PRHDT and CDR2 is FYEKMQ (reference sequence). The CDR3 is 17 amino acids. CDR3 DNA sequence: TGTGCCAGCAGCCCTCGGACTAGCGGGGGGGCACAAGAGACCCAGTACTTC. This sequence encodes CASSPRTSGGAQETQYF.

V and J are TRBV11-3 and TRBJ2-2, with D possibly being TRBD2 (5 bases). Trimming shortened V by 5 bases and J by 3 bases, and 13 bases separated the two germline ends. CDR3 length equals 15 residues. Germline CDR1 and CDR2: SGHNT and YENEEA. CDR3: CASSRAAGDTGELFF. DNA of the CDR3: TGTGCCAGCAGCCGCGCGGCGGGTGACACCGGGGAGCTGTTTTTT.

This CDR3 reads CASSLFSGNHNEQFF. The DNA for the CDR3 is TGCGCCAGCAGCTTGTTTTCCGGGAATCACAATGAGCAGTTCTTC. This chain joins TRBV5-1 and TRBJ2-1, with a possible D match to TRBD2 (5 bases). The CDR3 is made up of 15 amino acids. With 1 base removed from V and 5 bases from J, the gap between germline ends came to 13 bases. The V gene's germline CDR1 is SGHRS and CDR2 YFSETQ.

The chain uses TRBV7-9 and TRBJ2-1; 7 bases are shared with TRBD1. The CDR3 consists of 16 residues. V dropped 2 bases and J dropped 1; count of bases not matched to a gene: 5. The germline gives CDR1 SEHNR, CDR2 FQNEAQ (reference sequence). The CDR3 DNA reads TGTGCCAGCAGCTTACACCCGGGACAGTCCTACAATGAGCAGTTCTTC. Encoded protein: CASSLHPGQSYNEQFF. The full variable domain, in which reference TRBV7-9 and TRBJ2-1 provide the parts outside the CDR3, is DTGVSQNPRHKITKRGQNVTFRCDPISEHNRLYWYRQTLGQGPEFLTYFQNEAQLEKSRLLSDRFSAERPKGSFSTLEIQRTEQGDSAMYLCASSLHPGQSYNEQFFGPGTRLTVL.

CDR3 loop: CASSLRLAGRLPSYEQYF. CDR3 bases: TGTGCCAGCAGCCTCCGACTAGCGGGGCGTTTACCGTCCTACGAGCAGTACTTC. This chain links TRBV4-2 with TRBJ2-7; the match to TRBD2 covers 11 bases. The CDR3 contains 18 residues. Germline V gene sequence: CDR1 LGHNA, CDR2 YNFKEQ. Trimming removed 4 bases from V and 1 base from J; junction bases left unmatched: 12.

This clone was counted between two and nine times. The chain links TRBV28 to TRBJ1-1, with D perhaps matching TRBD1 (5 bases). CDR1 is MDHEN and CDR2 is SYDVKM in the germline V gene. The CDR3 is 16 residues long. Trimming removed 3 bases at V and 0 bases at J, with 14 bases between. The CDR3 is CASSFFRVGMNTEAFF. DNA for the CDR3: TGTGCCAGCAGTTTTTTCAGGGTAGGGATGAACACTGAAGCTTTCTTT.

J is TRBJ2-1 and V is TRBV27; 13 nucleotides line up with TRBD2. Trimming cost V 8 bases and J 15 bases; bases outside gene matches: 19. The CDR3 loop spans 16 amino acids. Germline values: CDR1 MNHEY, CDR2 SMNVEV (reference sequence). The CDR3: CASGTSGVIWDEGGFF. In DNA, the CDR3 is TGTGCCAGCGGGACTAGCGGGGTAATTTGGGATGAAGGGGGGTTCTTC.